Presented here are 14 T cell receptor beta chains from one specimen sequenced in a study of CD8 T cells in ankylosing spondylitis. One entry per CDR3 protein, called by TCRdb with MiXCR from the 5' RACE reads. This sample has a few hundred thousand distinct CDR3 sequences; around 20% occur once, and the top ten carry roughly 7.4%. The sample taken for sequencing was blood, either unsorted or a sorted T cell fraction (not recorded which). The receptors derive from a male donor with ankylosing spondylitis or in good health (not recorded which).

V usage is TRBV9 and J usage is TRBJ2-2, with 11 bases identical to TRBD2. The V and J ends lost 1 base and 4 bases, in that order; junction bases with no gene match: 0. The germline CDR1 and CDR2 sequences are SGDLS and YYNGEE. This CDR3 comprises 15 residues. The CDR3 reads CASSVLAGGTGELFF. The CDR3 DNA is TGTGCCAGCAGCGTACTAGCGGGAGGCACCGGGGAGCTGTTTTTT.

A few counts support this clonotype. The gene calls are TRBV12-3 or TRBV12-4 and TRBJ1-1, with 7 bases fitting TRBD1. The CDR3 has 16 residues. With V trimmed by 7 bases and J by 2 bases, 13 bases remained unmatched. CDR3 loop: CASTEFPRQGNTEAFF. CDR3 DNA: TGTGCCAGCACCGAATTCCCGAGACAGGGAAACACTGAAGCTTTCTTT.

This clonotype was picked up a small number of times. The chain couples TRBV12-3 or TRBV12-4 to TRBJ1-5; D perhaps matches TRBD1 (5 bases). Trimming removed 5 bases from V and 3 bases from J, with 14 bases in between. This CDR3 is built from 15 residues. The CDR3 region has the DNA TGTGCCAGCAGTCCCGGATTCGGGGCCAATCAGCCCCAGCATTTT. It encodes CASSPGFGANQPQHF.

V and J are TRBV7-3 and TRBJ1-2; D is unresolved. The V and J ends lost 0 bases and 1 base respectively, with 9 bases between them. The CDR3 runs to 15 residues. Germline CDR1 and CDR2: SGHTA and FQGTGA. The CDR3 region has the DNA TGTGCCAGCAGCTTAACCCCAGGATTTAACTATGGCTACACCTTC. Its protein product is CASSLTPGFNYGYTF. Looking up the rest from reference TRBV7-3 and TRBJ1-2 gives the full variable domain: GAGVSQTPSNKVTEKGKYVELRCDPISGHTALYWYRQSLGQGPEFLIYFQGTGAADDSGLPNDRFFAVRPEGSVSTLKIQRTERGDSAVYLCASSLTPGFNYGYTFGSGTRLTVV.

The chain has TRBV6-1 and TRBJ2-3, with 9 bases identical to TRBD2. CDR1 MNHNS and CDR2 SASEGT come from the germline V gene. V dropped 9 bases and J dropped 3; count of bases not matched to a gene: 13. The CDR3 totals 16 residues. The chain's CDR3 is CASSRVSGSRTDTQYF. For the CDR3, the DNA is TGTGCCAGTTCTCGGGTTAGCGGGAGTCGTACAGATACGCAGTATTTT.

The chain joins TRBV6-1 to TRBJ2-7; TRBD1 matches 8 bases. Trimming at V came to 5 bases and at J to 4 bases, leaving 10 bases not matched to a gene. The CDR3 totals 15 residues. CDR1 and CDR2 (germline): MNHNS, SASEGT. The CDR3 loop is CASSPMTGVVYEQYV. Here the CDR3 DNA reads TGTGCCAGCAGTCCTATGACAGGGGTAGTATACGAGCAGTACGTC.

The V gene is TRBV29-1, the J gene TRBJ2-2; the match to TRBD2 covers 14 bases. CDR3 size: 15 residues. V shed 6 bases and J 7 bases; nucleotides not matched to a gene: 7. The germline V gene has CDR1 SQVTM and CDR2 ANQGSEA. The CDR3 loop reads CSVPGLAGVHGELFF. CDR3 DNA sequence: TGCAGCGTCCCGGGACTAGCGGGAGTTCACGGGGAGCTGTTTTTT.

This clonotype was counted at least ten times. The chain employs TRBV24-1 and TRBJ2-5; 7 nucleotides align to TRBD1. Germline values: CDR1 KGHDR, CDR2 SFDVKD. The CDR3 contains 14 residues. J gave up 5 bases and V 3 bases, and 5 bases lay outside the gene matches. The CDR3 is CATSDEGQRETQYF. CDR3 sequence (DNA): TGTGCCACCAGTGATGAGGGACAGCGCGAGACCCAGTACTTC.

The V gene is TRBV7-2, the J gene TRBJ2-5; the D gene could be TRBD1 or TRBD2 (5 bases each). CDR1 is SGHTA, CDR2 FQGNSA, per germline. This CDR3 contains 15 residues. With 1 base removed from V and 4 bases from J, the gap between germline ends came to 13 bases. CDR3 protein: CASSLVSGSRETQYF. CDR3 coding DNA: TGTGCCAGCAGCTTAGTCTCAGGGAGTAGAGAGACCCAGTACTTC.

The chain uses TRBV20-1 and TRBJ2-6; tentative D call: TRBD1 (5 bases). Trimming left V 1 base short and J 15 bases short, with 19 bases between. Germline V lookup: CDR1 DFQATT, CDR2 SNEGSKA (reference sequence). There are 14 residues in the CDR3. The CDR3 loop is CSARAGLGKDALTF. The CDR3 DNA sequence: TGCAGTGCTAGAGCAGGGTTAGGAAAGGACGCCCTGACTTTC.

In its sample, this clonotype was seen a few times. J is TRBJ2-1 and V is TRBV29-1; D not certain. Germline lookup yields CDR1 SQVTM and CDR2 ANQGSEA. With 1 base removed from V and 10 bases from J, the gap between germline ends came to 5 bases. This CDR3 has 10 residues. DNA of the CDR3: TGCAGCGTTGAAGTGACCGAGCAGTTCTTC. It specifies CSVEVTEQFF.

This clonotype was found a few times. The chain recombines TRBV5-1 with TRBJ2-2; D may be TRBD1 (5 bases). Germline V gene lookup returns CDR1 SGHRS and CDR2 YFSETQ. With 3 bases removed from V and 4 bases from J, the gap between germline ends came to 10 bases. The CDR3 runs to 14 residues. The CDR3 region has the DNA TGCGCCAGCAGCTCATGGCAGGGCACCGGGGAGCTGTTTTTT. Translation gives CASSSWQGTGELFF.

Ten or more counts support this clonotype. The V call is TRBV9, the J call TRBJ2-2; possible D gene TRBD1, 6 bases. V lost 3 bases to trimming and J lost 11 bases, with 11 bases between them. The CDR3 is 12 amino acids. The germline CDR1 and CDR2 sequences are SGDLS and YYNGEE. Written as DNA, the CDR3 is TGTGCCAGCAGCGGAAACAGGGACGAGCTGTTTTTT. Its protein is CASSGNRDELFF.

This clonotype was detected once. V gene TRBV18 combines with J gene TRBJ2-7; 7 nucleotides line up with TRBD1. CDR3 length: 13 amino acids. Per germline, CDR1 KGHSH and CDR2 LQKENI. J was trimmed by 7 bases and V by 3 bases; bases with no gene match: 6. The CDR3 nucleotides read TGTGCCAGCTCACCTTCCGGGACAGAAGAGCAGTACGTC. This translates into CASSPSGTEEQYV.